The 25 T cell receptor beta chains listed next were all sequenced from one sample in a study of T cell responses to AZD1222 COVID-19 vaccine. TCRdb's copy holds only in-frame clones and misses some; the assay was immunoSEQ multiplex PCR. The sample has some 190,000 clones; approximately 94% are singletons. The sequences come from peripheral blood, collected 28 days after the second dose of the MenACWY control vaccine. The source of these receptors is an adult who received the MenACWY meningococcal vaccine as a control.

This sequence joins TRBV28 and TRBJ2-7, with 16 bases identical to TRBD2. V gave up 5 bases and J gave up 2 bases; unmatched junction bases: 6. The germline V gene has CDR1 MDHEN and CDR2 SYDVKM. The CDR3 is 17 residues long. The CDR3 DNA follows: TGTGCCAGCAGTCCCGGGACTAGCGGGAGGGCAACCTACGAGCAGTACTTC. Translation: CASSPGTSGRATYEQYF.

The chain uses TRBV27 and TRBJ1-5; 8 bases fit TRBD1. Germline V gives CDR1 MNHEY, CDR2 SMNVEV (reference sequence). The CDR3 is 18 amino acids. Written as DNA, the CDR3 is TGTGGCAGGACGAAGAGGACAGGGAAACCTCCGGGGAGATGGCCCCAGCATTTT. Translated: CGRTKRTGKPPGRWPQHF.

This clone was seen a single time. The chain is built from TRBV28 and TRBJ2-1; 9 bases agree with TRBD2. The germline V gene encodes CDR1 MDHEN and CDR2 SYDVKM. V lost 4 bases to trimming and J lost 2 bases; unmatched junction nucleotides: 6. The CDR3 has 16 amino acids. The CDR3: CASSSLAGGAYNEQFF. The DNA of the CDR3 is TGTGCCAGCAGTTCCCTGGCGGGAGGGGCCTACAATGAGCAGTTCTTC.

The chain combines TRBV25-1 with TRBJ1-3, with 8 bases identical to TRBD1. This CDR3 spans 16 amino acids. V gave up 4 bases and J gave up 1 base; unmatched junction bases: 6. Germline lookup yields CDR1 MGHDK and CDR2 SYGVNS. The CDR3 here is CASSGWDRKSGNTIYF. In nucleotides, the CDR3 is TGTGCCAGCAGTGGATGGGACAGGAAATCTGGAAACACCATATATTTT.

This chain uses TRBV5-6 with TRBJ2-1; TRBD2 agrees at 9 bases. Germline-derived CDR1 and CDR2 are SGHDT and YYEEEE. V trimming: 4 bases; J trimming: 0 bases; junction bases outside the gene matches: 14. The CDR3 contains 19 residues. This chain's CDR3 is CASSAARASGASSYNEQFF. In DNA form, the CDR3 reads TGTGCCAGCAGCGCAGCCCGGGCTAGCGGGGCTAGCTCCTACAATGAGCAGTTCTTC.

This clone occurred once. The chain uses TRBV19 and TRBJ2-7; D might be TRBD1 (6 bases). Deletions cut 6 bases from V and 2 bases from J, with 11 bases between. CDR1 and CDR2 from the germline V gene are LNHDA and SQIVND (reference sequence). This CDR3 contains 13 residues. CDR3 region: CASSLGQTYEQYF. The DNA for the CDR3 is TGTGCCAGTAGCCTCGGACAGACCTACGAGCAGTACTTC.

This chain connects TRBV7-8 to TRBJ2-7, with D tentatively TRBD1 (7 bases). The CDR3 has 15 residues. V was trimmed by 5 bases and J by 0 bases, leaving 14 bases between them. Germline V gene data show CDR1 as SGHVS and CDR2 as FQNEAQ. CDR3 in amino acids: CASSRGTVGSYEQYF. CDR3 bases: TGTGCCAGCAGCCGGGGGACAGTGGGCTCCTACGAGCAGTACTTC.

The CDR3 nucleotides are TGTGCCAGCAGCTCGCCTACGAACACCGGGGAGCTGTTTTTT. Residues: CASSSPTNTGELFF. The chain uses TRBV7-3 and TRBJ2-2; D gene unclear. Trimming shortened V by 4 bases and J by 0 bases, and 6 bases separated the two germline ends. Germline loops: CDR1 SGHTA, CDR2 FQGTGA. There are 14 residues in the CDR3.

The chain is built from TRBV6-1 and TRBJ2-1; possibly TRBD2 for D (5 bases). Trimming took 1 base from V and 13 from J, leaving 20 bases between them. The CDR3 consists of 15 residues. From germline, CDR1 is MNHNS and CDR2 SASEGT. Here the CDR3 DNA reads TGTGCCAGCAGTGAAGAAGGTGGGAGAATATTCCCCCAGTTCTTC. It yields the protein CASSEEGGRIFPQFF.

CDR3 nucleotide sequence: TGTGCCAGCAGACCAAATGGACGTGGAAATTCACCCCTCCACTTT. Amino acid sequence: CASRPNGRGNSPLHF. The genes are TRBV27 and TRBJ1-6, with unresolved D. The ends were cut back, 6 bases at V and 7 bases at J, with 16 bases in the middle. Per the germline V gene, CDR1 is MNHEY and CDR2 is SMNVEV (reference sequence). The CDR3 is made up of 15 amino acids.

The chain recombines TRBV5-1 with TRBJ2-3; 12 bases fit TRBD2. V trimming: 2 bases; J trimming: 1 base; junction bases outside the gene matches: 5. This CDR3 region has 17 residues. CDR1 SGHRS and CDR2 YFSETQ come from the germline V gene. CDR3 coding DNA: TGCGCCAGCAGCTTAGGCCGGACTAGCGGGGGCACAGATACGCAGTATTTT. Translation: CASSLGRTSGGTDTQYF.

The CDR3 DNA follows: TGTGCCAGCAGCCCCCAGGGGGCGTCGTGGGAGCAGTACTTC. Protein product: CASSPQGASWEQYF. The chain links TRBV9 to TRBJ2-7; TRBD1 matches 8 bases. Germline CDR1 and CDR2: SGDLS and YYNGEE. The V gene end was trimmed by 4 bases and the J gene end by 7 bases; junction bases not matched to a gene: 10. The CDR3 runs to 14 residues.

This rearrangement joins TRBV18 to TRBJ1-3, with a weak D call TRBD1 (5 bases). CDR1 and CDR2 (germline): KGHSH, LQKENI. This CDR3 comprises 16 residues. The V gene lost 4 bases and the J gene lost 0 bases, with 13 bases spanning the gap. In DNA, the CDR3 is TGTGCCAGCTCACGTAGGGACGGAGTCTCTGGAAACACCATATATTTT. Translating gives CASSRRDGVSGNTIYF.

The gene calls are TRBV3-1 (or the pseudogene TRBV3-2) and TRBJ2-7, with no clear D. CDR3 length equals 14 residues. Germline loops: CDR1 LGHDT, CDR2 YNNKEL (reference sequence). The ends were cut back, 0 bases at V and 4 bases at J, with 10 bases in the middle. CDR3 amino acids: CASSQDPGLYEQYF. The DNA of the CDR3 is TGTGCCAGCAGCCAAGATCCAGGTTTATACGAGCAGTACTTC.

V is TRBV4-3 and J is TRBJ1-5; a possible D gene is TRBD1 (6 bases). The germline gives CDR1 LGHNA, CDR2 YSLEER. V dropped 2 bases and J dropped 10 bases, with 18 bases sitting between them. The CDR3 runs 15 residues. This CDR3 is CASSQSRDKAGPQHF. CDR3 nucleotide sequence: TGCGCCAGCAGCCAATCAAGGGACAAAGCAGGACCCCAGCATTTT.

V gene TRBV28 combines with J gene TRBJ2-2; a possible D gene is TRBD1 (6 bases). The V and J ends lost 3 bases and 6 bases respectively, with 14 bases between them. CDR3 length equals 15 residues. CDR1 is MDHEN and CDR2 is SYDVKM in the germline V gene. CDR3 sequence reads: CASSLDRNSPGELFF. The DNA of the CDR3 is TGTGCCAGCAGTTTGGACAGAAACTCCCCCGGGGAGCTGTTTTTT.

The genes are TRBV7-8 and TRBJ2-5; 10 bases line up with TRBD2. The CDR3 contains 16 residues. CDR1 and CDR2 (germline): SGHVS, FQNEAQ. Trimming took 4 bases from V and 1 from J; bases not matched to a gene: 6. CDR3 sequence reads: CASSYLAGDFQETQYF. CDR3 nucleotides: TGTGCCAGCAGCTACCTAGCGGGGGATTTCCAAGAGACCCAGTACTTC. Filled out from reference TRBV7-8 and TRBJ2-5, the complete variable domain reads GAGVSQSPRYKVAKRGQDVALRCDPISGHVSLFWYQQALGQGPEFLTYFQNEAQLDKSGLPSDRFFAERPEGSVSTLKIQRTQQEDSAVYLCASSYLAGDFQETQYFGPGTRLLVL.

This clone was observed a handful of times. The CDR3 DNA is TGTGCCAGCAGCTTGTACAGGGAAGCTTTCTTT. It specifies CASSLYREAFF. This chain uses TRBV5-5 with TRBJ1-1; possible D gene TRBD1, 5 bases. Germline-derived CDR1 and CDR2 are SGHKS and YYEKEE (reference sequence). With 1 base removed from V and 8 bases from J, the gap between germline ends came to 6 bases. The CDR3 is 11 amino acids.

DNA of the CDR3: TGTGCCAGCAGCTTAGCGCCGTGGAATCAGCCCCAGCATTTT. Its translation is CASSLAPWNQPQHF. The chain couples TRBV7-2 to TRBJ1-5; D is ambiguous. Germline CDR1 reads SGHTA; CDR2 reads FQGNSA. This CDR3 spans 14 amino acids. V gave up 0 bases and J gave up 4 bases, with 7 bases separating them.

The V and J genes are TRBV27 and TRBJ1-4, with TRBD1 matching 9 bases. From germline, CDR1 is MNHEY and CDR2 SMNVEV (reference sequence). The CDR3 covers 14 residues. V was clipped by 5 bases and J by 10 bases; unmatched bases: 8. CDR3 bases: TGTGCCAGCAGTCCGGACAGGGGAGTTGGAAAACTGTTTTTT. It yields the protein CASSPDRGVGKLFF.

The chain uses TRBV13 and TRBJ2-7; 7 positions agree with TRBD1. After removal of 4 bases from V and 0 bases from J, the junction contained 6 bases not matched to a gene. The CDR3 runs to 15 residues. Per the germline V gene, CDR1 is PRHDT and CDR2 is FYEKMQ (reference sequence). The CDR3: CASSSLDRDSYEQYF. The CDR3 DNA is TGTGCCAGCAGCTCCCTAGACAGGGACTCCTACGAGCAGTACTTC.

V usage is TRBV7-6 and J usage is TRBJ2-2; 9 bases fit TRBD1. CDR3 length: 16 amino acids. The junction had 5 bases not matched to a gene; V was cut back by 2 bases and J by 4 bases. The germline V gene has CDR1 SGHVS and CDR2 FNYEAQ. In nucleotides, the CDR3 is TGTGCCAGCAGCTTAAAGGGACAGGGCGGCACCGGGGAGCTGTTTTTT. It is translated as CASSLKGQGGTGELFF.

The V gene is TRBV10-2, the J gene TRBJ2-3; 9 nucleotides line up with TRBD2. The junction had 7 bases not matched to a gene; V was cut back by 2 bases and J by 4 bases. The CDR3 consists of 16 residues. Germline CDR1 reads WSHSY; CDR2 reads SAAADI. The CDR3 sequence is CASSEKVAGDPDTQYF. The CDR3 coding sequence is TGCGCCAGCAGTGAGAAGGTAGCGGGAGACCCAGATACGCAGTATTTT.

This clone appeared a single time. CDR3 in DNA: TGTGCCAGCAGTTTATCCTATACTAGAACCCACGAGCAGTACTTC. This sequence encodes CASSLSYTRTHEQYF. The J gene is TRBJ2-7, the V gene TRBV28; perhaps TRBD2 as D (5 bases). This CDR3 has 15 amino acids. CDR1 and CDR2 from the germline V gene are MDHEN and SYDVKM. V gave up 1 base and J gave up 5 bases, with 15 bases separating them. Full variable domain (rest looked up from reference TRBV28 and TRBJ2-7): DVKVTQSSRYLVKRTGEKVFLECVQDMDHENMFWYRQDPGLGLRLIYFSYDVKMKEKGDIPEGYSVSREKKERFSLILESASTNQTSMYLCASSLSYTRTHEQYFGPGTRLTVT.

The chain couples TRBV29-1 to TRBJ1-2; the D gene is possibly TRBD1 (5 bases). Trimming took off 2 bases at V and 5 bases at J, with 15 bases between the two ends. The CDR3 extends over 14 amino acids. Germline V CDR1 and CDR2: SQVTM, ANQGSEA. In DNA form, the CDR3 reads TGCAGCGTTGAATGGAGGGGACGCCCTTATGGCTACACCTTC. This translates into CSVEWRGRPYGYTF.